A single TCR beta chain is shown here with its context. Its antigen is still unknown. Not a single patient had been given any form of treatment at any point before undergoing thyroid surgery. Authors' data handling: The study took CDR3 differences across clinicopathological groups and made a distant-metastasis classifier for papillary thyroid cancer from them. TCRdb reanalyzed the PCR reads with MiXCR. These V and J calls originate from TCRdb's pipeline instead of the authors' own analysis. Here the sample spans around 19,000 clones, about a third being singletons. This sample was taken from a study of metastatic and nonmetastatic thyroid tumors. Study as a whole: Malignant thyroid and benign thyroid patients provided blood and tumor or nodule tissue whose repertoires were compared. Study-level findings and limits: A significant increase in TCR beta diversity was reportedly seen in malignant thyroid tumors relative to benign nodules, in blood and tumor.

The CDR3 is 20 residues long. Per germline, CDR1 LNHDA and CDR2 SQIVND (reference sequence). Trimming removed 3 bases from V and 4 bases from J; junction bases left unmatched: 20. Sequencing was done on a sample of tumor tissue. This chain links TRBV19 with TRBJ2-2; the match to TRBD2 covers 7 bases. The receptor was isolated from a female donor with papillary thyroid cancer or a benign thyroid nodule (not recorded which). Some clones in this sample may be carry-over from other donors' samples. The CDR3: CASSIPGGSGPSVGTGELFF. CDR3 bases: TGTGCCAGTAGTATCCCGGGTGGTAGCGGGCCATCCGTGGGCACCGGGGAGCTGTTTTTT.